This T cell receptor beta chain was found in a study of PD-1 blockade in classical Hodgkin lymphoma. Study results and limitations: Repertoire differences lack defined causes, possibly disease activity or prior therapy.

Comments on this clone: Its antigen is not identified.

With V trimmed by 4 bases and J by 3 bases, 13 bases remained unmatched. This CDR3 comprises 18 residues. CDR1 and CDR2 (germline): MGHRA, YSYEKL. Some clones are missing from TCRdb's copy, which holds only in-frame ones; the method was immunoSEQ multiplex PCR. The sample contains about 110,000 clones, nearly 90% of which appear only once. All the patients suffered relapse after autologous stem cell transplantation, and brentuximab vedotin exposure differed. The gene calls are TRBV4-1 and TRBJ2-5; 11 bases agree with TRBD2. The material sequenced was peripheral blood mononuclear cells (PBMCs), taken before the second cycle of nivolumab. This clonotype was sampled from a human donor with classical Hodgkin lymphoma. Here the CDR3 reads CASSPMVLGTSGKETQYF. In DNA, the CDR3 is TGCGCCAGCAGCCCCATGGTCTTGGGGACTAGCGGAAAAGAGACCCAGTACTTC.